The 22 T cell receptor beta chains presented below share a single source sample, sequenced in a study of early T cells in non-severe SARS-CoV-2 infection (dated by TCRdb to about 2021). Library method: 5' RACE. The sample was run on a NextSeq 500. TCRdb reran the public reads through fastp at Q25 and MiXCR, keeping productive beta chains. Each entry is one CDR3 protein sequence, shown with its most common DNA and genes. The sample includes 45,000 to 60,000 distinct CDR3 sequences, with under 11% observed a single time. The biggest ten clones account for roughly 4.5% of the sample. The sample comprised whole blood. These receptors were collected from an adult who was a healthcare worker with PCR-confirmed SARS-CoV-2 infection or an uninfected control (not recorded which).

J is TRBJ2-7 and V is TRBV7-2, with D perhaps assigned TRBD1 or TRBD2 (5 bases each). The CDR3 length is 15 residues. The ends were cut back, 4 bases at V and 4 bases at J, with 17 bases in the middle. Germline V gene lookup returns CDR1 SGHTA and CDR2 FQGNSA. CDR3 bases: TGTGCCAGCAGCTCGCGCCGGGACGACATTTACGAGCAGTACTTC. Its protein product is CASSSRRDDIYEQYF.

Only a few counts were recorded for this clonotype. Here the CDR3 reads CASSFSGGTDNEQFF. In DNA form, the CDR3 reads TGTGCCAGCAGCTTTAGCGGGGGGACCGACAATGAGCAGTTCTTC. The chain employs TRBV5-5 and TRBJ2-1; 10 nucleotides match TRBD2. With V trimmed by 2 bases and J by 5 bases, 4 bases remained unmatched. The CDR3 extends over 15 amino acids. Germline values: CDR1 SGHKS, CDR2 YYEKEE (reference sequence).

This clonotype has a handful of counts. The rearrangement uses TRBV7-9 and TRBJ1-2, with D maybe TRBD1 (6 bases). The germline V and J ends were trimmed by 5 bases and 2 bases, with 18 bases remaining between them. The CDR3 runs to 16 residues. Germline-derived CDR1 and CDR2 are SEHNR and FQNEAQ (reference sequence). Written as DNA, the CDR3 is TGTGCCAGCAGCCGGGTTCAGGGGATCAGCAACTATGGCTACACCTTC. This codes for CASSRVQGISNYGYTF.

V and J are TRBV7-2 and TRBJ2-5; 7 bases line up with TRBD2. Germline CDR1 and CDR2: SGHTA and FQGNSA. The CDR3 loop spans 14 amino acids. Germline trimming cut 5 bases from V and 2 bases from J; bases unmatched to any gene: 5. This chain's CDR3 is CASSRTSAQETQYF. The DNA of the CDR3 is TGTGCCAGCAGCCGAACTAGCGCACAAGAGACCCAGTACTTC.

This clonotype was counted at least ten times. The rearrangement joins TRBV6-5 to TRBJ1-2; 8 positions agree with TRBD1. The CDR3 contains 16 residues. Looked up from germline, CDR1 is MNHEY and CDR2 is SVGAGI. The V and J ends lost 0 bases and 2 bases, in that order; junction bases with no gene match: 5. CDR3 coding DNA: TGTGCCAGCAGTTACTCGTACCACAGGGGGAACTATGGCTACACCTTC. Amino acid sequence: CASSYSYHRGNYGYTF.

V is TRBV4-3 and J is TRBJ2-1; no definite D call. The germline CDR1 and CDR2 sequences are LGHNA and YSLEER. The CDR3 spans 14 residues. V was pared by 0 bases and J by 7 bases, with 10 bases between. The CDR3: CASSQDGRANEQFF. The CDR3 coding sequence is TGCGCCAGCAGCCAAGATGGACGTGCGAATGAGCAGTTCTTC.

This clonotype was detected a few times. J is TRBJ2-3 and V is TRBV6-9; D might be TRBD1 (5 bases). Looked up from germline, CDR1 is MNHGY and CDR2 is SVAAGI. This CDR3 is 14 amino acids long. Trimming pared 9 bases from V and 6 bases from J, leaving 19 bases between. CDR3 residues: CARFRVPAGDTQYF. The CDR3 DNA follows: TGTGCCAGATTCAGGGTGCCAGCCGGGGATACGCAGTATTTT.

This clonotype showed up many times. The chain couples TRBV18 to TRBJ1-1; maybe TRBD1 (6 bases). CDR3 length equals 14 residues. Germline CDR1 reads KGHSH; CDR2 reads LQKENI. Between the trimmed V and J ends, which lost 3 bases and 1 base, there was a span of 9 bases. This chain's CDR3 is CASSPLDRNTEAFF. The CDR3, as DNA: TGTGCCAGCTCACCTCTGGACAGGAACACTGAAGCTTTCTTT.

The chain is built from TRBV6-1 and TRBJ2-2; 11 bases map to TRBD2. This CDR3 contains 15 residues. V lost 6 bases, J lost 1 base, and 1 base stayed unmatched. Germline V CDR1 and CDR2: MNHNS, SASEGT. The CDR3 nucleotides read TGTGCCAGCAGGCTAGCGGGGGGGAACACCGGGGAGCTGTTTTTT. This gives the protein CASRLAGGNTGELFF.

This clonotype was seen repeatedly, ten times or more. The rearrangement joins TRBV7-9 to TRBJ2-1; tentative D call: TRBD1 (6 bases). V lost 3 bases, J lost 8 bases, and 11 bases lay in between. CDR1 is SEHNR, CDR2 FQNEAQ, per germline (reference sequence). This CDR3 comprises 13 residues. CDR3 sequence (DNA): TGTGCCAGCAGCTTGCCCGGGACACATGAGCAGTTCTTC. This translates into CASSLPGTHEQFF. Filled out from reference TRBV7-9 and TRBJ2-1, the complete variable domain reads DTGVSQNPRHKITKRGQNVTFRCDPISEHNRLYWYRQTLGQGPEFLTYFQNEAQLEKSRLLSDRFSAERPKGSFSTLEIQRTEQGDSAMYLCASSLPGTHEQFFGPGTRLTVL.

In its sample, this clonotype was seen a few times. V usage is TRBV4-2 and J usage is TRBJ1-2; no definite D call. The CDR3 runs to 15 residues. Germline V lookup: CDR1 LGHNA, CDR2 YNFKEQ. V was shortened by 0 bases and J by 1 base, with 9 bases between the two germline ends. CDR3: CASSQDGRDNYGYTF. The CDR3 region has the DNA TGTGCCAGCAGCCAAGATGGGCGGGATAACTATGGCTACACCTTC.

The genes are TRBV5-1 and TRBJ2-7; 10 bases map to TRBD2. This CDR3 has 14 residues. With 1 base clipped from V and 5 bases from J, the junction kept 3 bases outside the gene matches. CDR1 SGHRS and CDR2 YFSETQ come from the germline V gene. CDR3 region: CASSLTSGTHEQYF. CDR3 sequence (DNA): TGCGCCAGCAGCTTGACTAGCGGGACCCACGAGCAGTACTTC.

This clonotype was observed many times. The genes are TRBV4-1 and TRBJ2-3; D possibly corresponds to TRBD1 (5 bases). The CDR3 is made up of 17 amino acids. The germline gives CDR1 MGHRA, CDR2 YSYEKL. Trimming removed 3 bases from V and 0 bases from J, with 16 bases in between. Here the CDR3 reads CASSHLGGRVSTDTQYF. The CDR3 nucleotides are TGCGCCAGCAGCCACCTCGGTGGCAGGGTTAGCACAGATACGCAGTATTTT.

This clonotype was observed a few times. The gene calls are TRBV10-3 and TRBJ2-1, with 8 bases that match TRBD2. The J segment lost 7 bases and the V segment lost 9 bases, leaving 8 bases of the junction unmatched. Germline CDR1 ENHRY, CDR2 SYGVKD. The CDR3 spans 13 residues. The CDR3 DNA reads TGTGCCATGGCCGGGACTAGATCTAATGAGCAGTTCTTC. Its translation is CAMAGTRSNEQFF.

The chain employs TRBV5-8 and TRBJ1-4; D call uncertain. The ends were cut back, 1 base at V and 4 bases at J, with 11 bases in the middle. The CDR3 loop spans 15 amino acids. The V gene's germline CDR1 is SGHTS and CDR2 YDEGEE. CDR3 region: CASSLSGMLNEKLFF. The CDR3 nucleotides read TGTGCCAGCAGCTTGTCCGGGATGCTTAATGAAAAACTGTTTTTT.

This clonotype showed up just a few times. V gene TRBV7-9 combines with J gene TRBJ1-2; tentative D call: TRBD1 (5 bases). The CDR3 consists of 14 residues. Trimming stripped 3 bases from V and 0 bases from J, with 8 bases between. The germline V gene encodes CDR1 SEHNR and CDR2 FQNEAQ (reference sequence). The CDR3 is CASSFPGANYGYTF. The CDR3, as DNA: TGTGCCAGCAGCTTCCCGGGGGCTAACTATGGCTACACCTTC. Drawing the rest from reference TRBV7-9 and TRBJ1-2, the complete variable domain is DTGVSQNPRHKITKRGQNVTFRCDPISEHNRLYWYRQTLGQGPEFLTYFQNEAQLEKSRLLSDRFSAERPKGSFSTLEIQRTEQGDSAMYLCASSFPGANYGYTFGSGTRLTVV.

The genes are TRBV9 and TRBJ2-2; D unclear. V dropped 4 bases and J dropped 1 base, with 14 bases sitting between them. Germline CDR1 reads SGDLS; CDR2 reads YYNGEE. This CDR3 comprises 16 residues. The CDR3 is CASSSRPLMNTGELFF. In DNA, the CDR3 is TGTGCCAGCAGCTCCCGACCGCTGATGAACACCGGGGAGCTGTTTTTT.

This clonotype was found a few times. The chain recombines TRBV5-5 with TRBJ2-3; tentative D call: TRBD1 (6 bases). Germline CDR1 and CDR2: SGHKS and YYEKEE (reference sequence). The V end lost 1 base, the J end lost 0 bases, and 15 bases lay between the germline ends. CDR3 length: 17 residues. The DNA of the CDR3 is TGTGCCAGCAGCTTGTTTCCCGGGACACCCAGCACAGATACGCAGTATTTT. It codes for CASSLFPGTPSTDTQYF.

This clonotype was detected many times. The chain has TRBV7-2 and TRBJ2-2; D is perhaps TRBD1 or TRBD2 (5 bases each). There are 16 residues in the CDR3. V gave up 3 bases and J gave up 4 bases, with 15 bases separating them. Germline CDR1 and CDR2: SGHTA and FQGNSA. The CDR3 loop reads CASSLWDGARTGELFF. The CDR3 DNA follows: TGTGCCAGCAGCTTGTGGGACGGTGCTCGCACCGGGGAGCTGTTTTTT.

This clonotype was seen only a few times. The chain recombines TRBV24-1 with TRBJ2-4; possibly TRBD2 for D (7 bases). Germline CDR1 and CDR2: KGHDR and SFDVKD. With 9 bases removed from V and 0 bases from J, the gap between germline ends came to 23 bases. The CDR3 runs to 18 residues. The CDR3 coding sequence is TGTGCCACCTACATCCAGAGGGGGGGCAGCCTAGCCAAAAACATTCAGTACTTC. Protein sequence: CATYIQRGGSLAKNIQYF.

V usage is TRBV29-1 and J usage is TRBJ2-4; 8 bases are shared with TRBD1. Germline assignment: CDR1 SQVTM and CDR2 ANQGSEA. The CDR3 spans 12 residues. Unmatched junction bases numbered 4, after V lost 7 bases and J lost 5 bases. Here the CDR3 DNA reads TGCAGCGGGGCGGGACAGGAAAACATTCAGTACTTC. Translating gives CSGAGQENIQYF. Combining the CDR3 with reference TRBV29-1 and TRBJ2-4 gives the whole variable domain SAVISQKPSRDICQRGTSLTIQCQVDSQVTMMFWYRQQPGQSLTLIATANQGSEATYESGFVIDKFPISRPNLTFSTLTVSNMSPEDSSIYLCSGAGQENIQYFGAGTRLSVL.

This clonotype was observed many times. A junction boundary mismatches the germline segment, possibly from a read error. The CDR3 DNA reads as TGTGCCAGCCGTGAGGCTGCCTCGAACACCGGGGAGCTGTTTTTT. The encoded protein is CASREAASNTGELFF. The V call is TRBV2, the J call TRBJ2-2, with D uncertain. The CDR3 contains 15 residues. The germline V gene has CDR1 SNHLY and CDR2 FYNNEI.